This is a list of T cell receptor beta chains from one sample in a study of blood T cell repertoires in COVID-19. Assay: immunoSEQ multiplex PCR; the TCRdb copy retains only in-frame clones and omits some. The table includes roughly 98,000 clones, about 82% detected once. The sequenced material came from peripheral blood. The origin of the receptors is a woman aged 70-85 years with active or convalescent COVID-19. Each CDR3 is given with its conserved first and last residue. The D gene is left open where the match is weak. Size tells how often a clone was seen (once, few, many) or the class of an expanded clone, and some rows leave it out.

-	-	TRBV18	TRBJ2-3	TGTGCCAGCTCACCAGTCCAGAGCACAGATACGCAGTATTTT	CASSPVQSTDTQYF
-	TRBD1	TRBV5-1	TRBJ1-6	TGCGCCAGCAGCTCGACCCCCCCGGGGACAGCGAATTCACCCCTCCACTTT	CASSSTPPGTANSPLHF
-	-	TRBV7-2	TRBJ2-3	TGTGCCAGCAGCGGCCCAGAGGGGGTAGAATACTCCACAGATACGCAGTATTTT	CASSGPEGVEYSTDTQYF
-	TRBD2	TRBV13	TRBJ2-3	TGTGCCAGCAGCCCTGTACCCGGGGGGGCCAGCGCGTCCACAGATACGCAGTATTTT	CASSPVPGGASASTDTQYF
few	-	TRBV3-1/TRBV3-2	TRBJ1-1	TGTGCCAGCAGCCAAGGACAGGTTGAAGCTTTCTTT	CASSQGQVEAFF
-	-	TRBV6-2/TRBV6-3	TRBJ2-1	TGTGCCAGCAGTTACCGACTAGGAGGGCAGTTCTTC	CASSYRLGGQFF
few	-	TRBV15	TRBJ2-3	TGTGCCACCAGCAGAGGACAGGGCACAGATACGCAGTATTTT	CATSRGQGTDTQYF
-	-	TRBV7-9	TRBJ1-2	TGTGCCAGCAGACCCCAACTGGGGGCAGTCTATGGCTACACCTTC	CASRPQLGAVYGYTF
-	-	TRBV7-2	TRBJ2-7	TGTGCCAGCAGCTTAGGCGGGGCCGGCTACGAGCAGTACTTC	CASSLGGAGYEQYF
-	TRBD1	TRBV5-1	TRBJ1-6	TGCGCCAGCGGAAATGGGGACAGGGGGTCCCTTAATTCACCCCTCCACTTT	CASGNGDRGSLNSPLHF
-	TRBD1	TRBV7-9	TRBJ2-3	TGTGCCAGCAGCTCCGACAGGGGGCCGGGAGATACGCAGTATTTT	CASSSDRGPGDTQYF
-	-	TRBV5-4	TRBJ2-1	TGTGCCAGCAGCTTGGGTCAGTCAACCTACAATGAGCAGTTCTTC	CASSLGQSTYNEQFF
-	-	TRBV3-1/TRBV3-2	TRBJ2-3	TGTGCCAGCAGCCAAGGCCGTAGCCCAGATACGCAGTATTTT	CASSQGRSPDTQYF
-	TRBD1	TRBV19	TRBJ2-2	TGTGCCAGTAGCCCCAGGGGGCCCTTTGCCACCGGGGAGCTGTTTTTT	CASSPRGPFATGELFF
-	-	TRBV5-1	TRBJ1-1	TGCGCCAGCAGCTTGCCGGGTTCCATGAACACTGAAGCTTTCTTT	CASSLPGSMNTEAFF
-	TRBD1	TRBV7-2	TRBJ2-7	TGTGCCAGCAGCCCTCGCGGGACAGGGGGAACCGAGCAGTACTTC	CASSPRGTGGTEQYF
-	-	TRBV7-2	TRBJ1-2	TGTGCCAGCAGCTTAGGTGCAGTCTATGGCTACACCTTC	CASSLGAVYGYTF
-	-	TRBV28	TRBJ2-2	TGTGCCAGCAGTGAGACAGGGAACACCGGGGAGCTGTTTTTT	CASSETGNTGELFF
-	-	TRBV21-1	TRBJ1-6	TGTGCCAACTGGGACAGGGGGTATTTTTATAATTCACCCCTCCACTTT	CANWDRGYFYNSPLHF
-	TRBD2	TRBV7-6	TRBJ2-3	TGTGCCAGCAGCTATAGCGGGGGGTTCACAGATACGCAGTATTTT	CASSYSGGFTDTQYF
-	TRBD1	TRBV2	TRBJ1-1	TGTGCCAGCAACCGACAGGGGACTGAAGCTTTCTTT	CASNRQGTEAFF
-	-	TRBV10-2	TRBJ1-2	TGCGCCAGCAGTCCCGGGGCGGGGGTAGGTGGCTACACCTTC	CASSPGAGVGGYTF
-	TRBD2	TRBV10-2	TRBJ2-1	TGCGCCAGCAGCCTGACTAGCGGAAATGAGCAGTTCTTC	CASSLTSGNEQFF
-	TRBD1	TRBV28	TRBJ2-5	TGTGCCAGCAGTCTGTACTCTCCGGACAGGGGGCGGTATGTTTTGGAGACCCAGTACTTC	CASSLYSPDRGRYVLETQYF